The present T cell receptor beta chain was sequenced within a study of blood T cells in healthy people across ages. Study results and limitations: The diversity estimates, figures obtained from one million T cells, were considered underestimates.

This clonotype was observed a few times. Its antigen remains unidentified. The CDR3 length is 12 residues. V was clipped by 5 bases and J by 9 bases, with 11 bases between them. Germline CDR1 is SGHAT and CDR2 is FQDESV (reference sequence). The authors ran a second PCR of about 6 to 11 cycles using a sample-barcoded 5' primer and a J-beta primer mix. Tags on each cDNA molecule came from a template-switch adaptor with 12 random nucleotides. TCRdb passed the 5' RACE reads through MiXCR, listing each CDR3 protein once. The table has around 1,000,000 distinct CDR3 sequences, 20% to 25% seen once. These data were also filed under a second study, of T cells of mothers and their children. That investigation notes: TCR recombination output is shaped by thymic selection similarly in related and unrelated pairs.

Sequenced sample: blood. This rearrangement joins TRBV11-1 to TRBJ2-4; D gene unclear. This clonotype was obtained from a girl aged 2 to 9 in good health. DNA of the CDR3: TGTGCCAGCAGCCTCGAAACCGGCATTCAGTACTTC. Its protein product is CASSLETGIQYF.